This T cell receptor beta chain was captured by sequencing in a study of OX40 agonist ivuxolimab in advanced cancers. For the study at large: Ivuxolimab, an antibody acting as an agonist of OX40 (CD134), was used to treat patients. Having had anti-PD-1, anti-PD-L1 or anti-CTLA-4 therapy before was allowed, and roughly 40% had some.

Regarding the study as a whole: Clones of CD4+ and CD8+ blood T cells grew by week 6 at doses of 0.1 to 3.0 mg/kg. CD8+ T cells averaged more expanded clones than CD4+.

Here immunoSEQ multiplex PCR was the method, and the copy in TCRdb shows in-frame clones only, minus some. Here the sample spans under 70,000 clones, 75% to 90% being singletons. With regard to this clone: Its specificity is not known.

Germline V gene data show CDR1 as LNHNV and CDR2 as YYDKDF (reference sequence). The CDR3 contains 15 residues. V dropped 1 base and J dropped 9 bases, with 13 bases sitting between them. The source was CD4+ or CD8+ T cells sorted from blood, collected in a trial of the OX40 agonist ivuxolimab. The sequence was obtained from an adult with an advanced solid tumor such as melanoma, head and neck, liver or kidney cancer. The rearrangement joins TRBV15 to TRBJ1-6; perhaps TRBD1 as D (5 bases). The CDR3 reads CATSRGGRVGSPLHF. CDR3 nucleotide sequence: TGTGCCACCAGCAGAGGGGGCAGGGTAGGTTCACCCCTCCACTTT.